This T cell receptor beta chain appears in the sequencing data of a study of blood T cells in healthy people across ages. Study conclusions and caveats: Older age went with lower TCR beta diversity per million T cells, in a roughly linear way.

A word on this clonotype: Its target is not known.

The CDR3 covers 16 residues. The germline CDR1 and CDR2 sequences are LNHNV and YYDKDF (reference sequence). Trimming removed 5 bases from V and 1 base from J; junction bases left unmatched: 8. Primers used in a second PCR of roughly 6 to 12 cycles were a sample-barcoded 5' primer and a J-beta primer mix. Every cDNA was tagged by a template-switch adaptor with 12 random nucleotides. One entry per CDR3 protein results from TCRdb running MiXCR on the 5' RACE reads. Altogether 800,000 to 1,300,000 distinct CDR3 sequences are present, approximately 25% being singletons, with the ten largest covering about 0.69%. These data were likewise used in another study, on T cells of mothers and their children.

The TCR comes from a girl aged 2 to 9 in good health. This rearrangement joins TRBV15 to TRBJ2-5; 9 bases fit TRBD2. Input material: blood. The CDR3 loop is CATSFGSGGPQETQYF. The CDR3 DNA follows: TGTGCCACCAGCTTCGGCAGCGGGGGGCCCCAAGAGACCCAGTACTTC.